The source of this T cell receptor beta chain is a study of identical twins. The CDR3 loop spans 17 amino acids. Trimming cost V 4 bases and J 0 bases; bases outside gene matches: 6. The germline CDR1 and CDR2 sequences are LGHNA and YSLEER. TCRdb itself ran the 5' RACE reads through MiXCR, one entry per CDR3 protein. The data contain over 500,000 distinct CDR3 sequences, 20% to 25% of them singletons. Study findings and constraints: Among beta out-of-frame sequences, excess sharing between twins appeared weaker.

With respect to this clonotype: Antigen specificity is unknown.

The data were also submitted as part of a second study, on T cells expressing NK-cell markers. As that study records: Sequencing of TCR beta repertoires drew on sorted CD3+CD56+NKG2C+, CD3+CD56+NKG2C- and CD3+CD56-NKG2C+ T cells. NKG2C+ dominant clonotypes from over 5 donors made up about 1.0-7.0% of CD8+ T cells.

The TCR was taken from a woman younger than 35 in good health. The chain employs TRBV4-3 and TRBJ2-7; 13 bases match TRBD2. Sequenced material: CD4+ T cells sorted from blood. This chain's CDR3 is CASSPSGLAGASYEQYF. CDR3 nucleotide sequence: TGCGCCAGCAGCCCCTCCGGACTAGCGGGAGCCTCCTACGAGCAGTACTTC.